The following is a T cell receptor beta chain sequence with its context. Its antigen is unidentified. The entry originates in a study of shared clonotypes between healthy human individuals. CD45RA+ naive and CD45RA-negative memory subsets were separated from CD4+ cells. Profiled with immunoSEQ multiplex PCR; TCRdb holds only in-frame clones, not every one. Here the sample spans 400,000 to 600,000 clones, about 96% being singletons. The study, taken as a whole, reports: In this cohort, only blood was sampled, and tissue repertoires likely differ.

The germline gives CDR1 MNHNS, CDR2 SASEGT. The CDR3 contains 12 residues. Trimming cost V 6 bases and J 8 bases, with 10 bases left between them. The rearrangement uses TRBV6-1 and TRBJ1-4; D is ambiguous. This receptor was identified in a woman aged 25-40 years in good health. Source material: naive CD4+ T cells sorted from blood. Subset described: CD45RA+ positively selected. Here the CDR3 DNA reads TGTGCCAGCAGAGAGGCTTTCGAAAAACTGTTTTTT. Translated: CASREAFEKLFF.